These 11 T cell receptor beta chains were all obtained from the same sample, sequenced in a study of T cell changes during pregnancy in multiple sclerosis. The assay was immunoSEQ multiplex PCR, and TCRdb's table has in-frame clones only and misses some. The sample lists tens of thousands of clones, almost 95% occurring once. The specimen was peripheral blood, collected after pregnancy. Receptor source: a female donor with multiple sclerosis, enrolled in a pregnancy study.

V and J are TRBV29-1 and TRBJ1-2; D may be TRBD1 (5 bases). Trimming took 4 bases from V and 0 from J, leaving 12 bases between them. This CDR3 contains 14 residues. Germline V lookup: CDR1 SQVTM, CDR2 ANQGSEA. For the CDR3, the DNA is TGCAGCGTTGTTCAGGGACTATCTAACTATGGCTACACCTTC. It codes for CSVVQGLSNYGYTF.

V usage is TRBV13 and J usage is TRBJ1-2; possibly TRBD1 for D (6 bases). Germline lookup yields CDR1 PRHDT and CDR2 FYEKMQ (reference sequence). The CDR3 consists of 14 residues. Trimming stripped 4 bases from V and 4 bases from J, with 13 bases between. CDR3 bases: TGTGCCAGCAGCTCAACAATAGGGGGCTATGGCTACACCTTC. Translation gives CASSSTIGGYGYTF.

The chain employs TRBV5-6 and TRBJ1-5, with D maybe TRBD1 (5 bases). V lost 0 bases and J 9 bases, leaving 10 bases between the germline ends. Germline V gene sequence: CDR1 SGHDT, CDR2 YYEEEE. The CDR3 has 13 residues. CDR3 coding DNA: TGTGCCAGCAGCTTGGTGGTGGGGGGGCCCCAGCATTTT. The encoded protein is CASSLVVGGPQHF.

The CDR3 sequence is CASSRIQGETQYF. CDR3 coding DNA: TGTGCCAGCTCACGCATACAGGGGGAGACCCAGTACTTC. The rearrangement links TRBV18 to TRBJ2-5; 7 nucleotides agree with TRBD1. Per the germline V gene, CDR1 is KGHSH and CDR2 is LQKENI. V lost 4 bases to trimming and J lost 5 bases; unmatched junction nucleotides: 4. This CDR3 region has 13 residues.

The genes are TRBV18 and TRBJ1-1, with TRBD1 identical over 7 bases. Losses at the gene ends were 3 bases for V and 7 bases for J; bases not matched to a gene: 8. The CDR3 is 14 residues long. Germline assignment: CDR1 KGHSH and CDR2 LQKENI. The CDR3 spells CASSPPDRKSEAFF. The CDR3 DNA reads TGTGCCAGCTCACCCCCGGACAGGAAAAGTGAAGCTTTCTTT.

The chain carries TRBV10-1 and TRBJ2-1; the D gene is possibly TRBD1 (5 bases). The germline V gene has CDR1 WNHNN and CDR2 SYGVQD (reference sequence). The CDR3 consists of 14 residues. Trimming shortened V by 8 bases and J by 3 bases, and 14 bases separated the two germline ends. CDR3 protein: CASAVSDSYNEQFF. In DNA, the CDR3 is TGCGCCAGCGCAGTGTCAGACAGCTACAATGAGCAGTTCTTC.

V usage is TRBV19 and J usage is TRBJ2-5; possible D gene TRBD2, 6 bases. The V gene's germline CDR1 is LNHDA and CDR2 SQIVND (reference sequence). The CDR3 length is 18 residues. The germline V and J ends were trimmed by 5 bases and 2 bases, with 24 bases remaining between them. The CDR3 DNA follows: TGTGCCAGTAGTGGGGGTCTCCCCCGCGGGGCCATACAAGAGACCCAGTACTTC. Encoded protein: CASSGGLPRGAIQETQYF.

V is TRBV19 and J is TRBJ1-2; D uncertain. Deletions cut 3 bases from V and 8 bases from J, with 13 bases between. CDR1 is LNHDA and CDR2 is SQIVND in the germline V gene (reference sequence). The CDR3 runs 13 residues. CDR3 protein: CASSIKREGGYTF. The CDR3, as DNA: TGTGCCAGTAGTATCAAAAGGGAGGGAGGCTACACCTTC. Complete variable domain (other parts from reference TRBV19 and TRBJ1-2): DGGITQSPKYLFRKEGQNVTLSCEQNLNHDAMYWYRQDPGQGLRLIYYSQIVNDFQKGDIAEGYSVSREKKESFPLTVTSAQKNPTAFYLCASSIKREGGYTFGSGTRLTVV.

The gene calls are TRBV11-1 and TRBJ1-1, with D possibly matching TRBD1 (6 bases). The CDR3 has 15 amino acids. Per the germline V gene, CDR1 is SGHAT and CDR2 is FQDESV (reference sequence). Trimming pared 5 bases from V and 6 bases from J, leaving 19 bases between. CDR3 in amino acids: CASSLRTVGKAEAFF. CDR3 bases: TGTGCCAGCAGCCTCAGGACAGTGGGGAAGGCTGAAGCTTTCTTT.

The V and J genes are TRBV19 and TRBJ2-7; TRBD1 matches at 9 bases. The CDR3 spans 15 residues. Germline V gene data show CDR1 as LNHDA and CDR2 as SQIVND (reference sequence). Trimming took 5 bases from V and 5 from J; bases not matched to a gene: 10. CDR3 DNA: TGTGCCAGTAGTGCCTTGGGACAGGGTCTCCACGAGCAGTACTTC. This codes for CASSALGQGLHEQYF.

The chain recombines TRBV12-5 with TRBJ1-1; D unresolved. Germline V gene data show CDR1 as LGHNT and CDR2 as FRNRAP. V was cut by 6 bases and J by 0 bases, with 8 bases left in between. This CDR3 contains 13 residues. The CDR3 sequence: CASGNQVNTEAFF. Written as DNA, the CDR3 is TGTGCTAGTGGCAATCAGGTGAACACTGAAGCTTTCTTT.